This paragraph covers one T cell receptor (beta chain) sequence. This specimen comes from a study of control samples from healthy donors and cancer patients. The CDR3 runs to 16 residues. Trimming cost V 0 bases and J 7 bases, with 16 bases left between them. The germline V gene has CDR1 SGHRS and CDR2 YFSETQ. TCRdb keeps only in-frame clones here, not all; method: immunoSEQ multiplex PCR. There are fewer than 300,000 clones in the sample; around 79% occur only once, and less than 15% lies in the top ten. The rearrangement uses TRBV5-1 and TRBJ1-4, with a possible D match to TRBD1 (5 bases). The sequenced material came from PBMCs. This clonotype originated in a woman aged 60-75 years with lung cancer. CDR3 nucleotide sequence: TGCGCCAGCAGCTTGGCCAGTGGGACCAGAGGTGAAAAACTGTTTTTT. Encoded protein: CASSLASGTRGEKLFF.